Presented here are 28 T cell receptor beta chains from one specimen sequenced in a study of blood T cell repertoires in COVID-19. Assay: immunoSEQ multiplex PCR; the TCRdb copy retains only in-frame clones and omits some. This table holds about 380,000 clones, 89% found once. The sample was peripheral blood. The receptors were gathered from a man aged 40-55 years with acute or convalescent COVID-19.

DNA for the CDR3: TGTGCCAGCAGTCAGACGGGATATGGCTACACCTTC. Protein: CASSQTGYGYTF. V is TRBV28 and J is TRBJ1-2; D remains unclear. Trimming shortened V by 5 bases and J by 5 bases, and 9 bases separated the two germline ends. This CDR3 contains 12 residues. Germline-derived CDR1 and CDR2 are MDHEN and SYDVKM.

The genes are TRBV29-1 and TRBJ2-5, with D tentatively TRBD2 (7 bases). This CDR3 is built from 13 residues. Germline V lookup: CDR1 SQVTM, CDR2 ANQGSEA. V lost 7 bases, J lost 5 bases, and 17 bases lay in between. The CDR3, as DNA: TGCAGCGGCTCAGGGGACTATGGGGAGACCCAGTACTTC. This encodes CSGSGDYGETQYF. Based on the CDR3 plus reference TRBV29-1 and TRBJ2-5, the full variable domain is SAVISQKPSRDICQRGTSLTIQCQVDSQVTMMFWYRQQPGQSLTLIATANQGSEATYESGFVIDKFPISRPNLTFSTLTVSNMSPEDSSIYLCSGSGDYGETQYFGPGTRLLVL.

This clone appeared a few times. This chain connects TRBV3-1 (or the pseudogene TRBV3-2) to TRBJ1-2; D might be TRBD1 (5 bases). CDR1 and CDR2 (germline): LGHDT, YNNKEL (reference sequence). V was clipped by 2 bases and J by 5 bases, with 15 bases between them. The CDR3 has 15 amino acids. The CDR3 loop reads CASSQNAGDLYGYTF. The DNA of the CDR3 is TGTGCCAGCAGCCAAAACGCGGGGGATCTTTATGGCTACACCTTC.

In DNA, the CDR3 is TGTGCCAGCAGCCTGAGACAGGGGAACACTGAAGCTTTCTTT. This gives the protein CASSLRQGNTEAFF. The J gene is TRBJ1-1, the V gene TRBV7-9; 7 nucleotides agree with TRBD1. CDR1 SEHNR and CDR2 FQNEAQ come from the germline V gene (reference sequence). The V and J ends lost 5 bases and 1 base, in that order; junction bases with no gene match: 4. This CDR3 spans 14 amino acids.

The chain links TRBV25-1 to TRBJ1-6; TRBD1 matches at 11 bases. Losses at the gene ends were 6 bases for V and 10 bases for J; bases not matched to a gene: 8. CDR1 is MGHDK and CDR2 is SYGVNS in the germline V gene. The CDR3 is made up of 15 amino acids. For the CDR3, the DNA is TGTGCCAGCAGAAAACGGACAGGGGGCTACTCACCCCTCCACTTT. Its protein product is CASRKRTGGYSPLHF.

The chain is built from TRBV5-1 and TRBJ1-2; D is perhaps TRBD1 (6 bases). The CDR3 is 14 amino acids. Germline V lookup: CDR1 SGHRS, CDR2 YFSETQ. The ends were cut back, 1 base at V and 6 bases at J, with 13 bases in the middle. Here the CDR3 DNA reads TGCGCCAGCAGCTTGAGTCAGGGGATTCATGGCTACACCTTC. Amino acid sequence: CASSLSQGIHGYTF.

The chain joins TRBV4-3 to TRBJ1-2; possibly TRBD1 for D (5 bases). Germline V gene lookup returns CDR1 LGHNA and CDR2 YSLEER. CDR3 length: 15 amino acids. Trimming removed 0 bases from V and 1 base from J, with 9 bases in between. In DNA, the CDR3 is TGCGCCAGCAGCCAAGATGGGGCAGATAACTATGGCTACACCTTC. It is translated as CASSQDGADNYGYTF.

This clone showed up just once. The CDR3 DNA reads as TGTGCCAGCAGCTCCGGGTTACAAGAGACCCAGTACTTC. Protein: CASSSGLQETQYF. The chain combines TRBV7-2 with TRBJ2-5; D is undetermined. Germline V gene lookup returns CDR1 SGHTA and CDR2 FQGNSA. V dropped 4 bases and J dropped 2 bases, with 8 bases sitting between them. The CDR3 sequence is 13 residues long.

CDR3 nucleotide sequence: TGTGCCACCAGTGATTTGCAGGGGGCCTCCTACAATGAGCAGTTCTTC. It codes for CATSDLQGASYNEQFF. V is TRBV24-1 and J is TRBJ2-1, with 8 nucleotides matching TRBD1. Germline-derived CDR1 and CDR2 are KGHDR and SFDVKD. V gave up 0 bases and J gave up 0 bases; unmatched junction bases: 0. This CDR3 has 16 residues.

This rearrangement joins TRBV30 to TRBJ2-1; D gene uncertain. This CDR3 has 11 amino acids. V dropped 3 bases and J dropped 5 bases, with 5 bases sitting between them. The germline V gene encodes CDR1 GTSNPN and CDR2 SVGIG (reference sequence). The CDR3 is CAWSGHNEQFF. CDR3 sequence (DNA): TGTGCCTGGAGCGGTCACAATGAGCAGTTCTTC.

This clone was recorded only once. The chain carries TRBV7-2 and TRBJ1-4, with D perhaps matching TRBD1 (5 bases). The ends were cut back, 5 bases at V and 10 bases at J, with 23 bases in the middle. The germline V gene has CDR1 SGHTA and CDR2 FQGNSA. This CDR3 is 16 amino acids long. CDR3: CASSPVVPGGAGKLFF. CDR3 bases: TGTGCCAGCAGCCCCGTAGTCCCGGGCGGGGCGGGAAAACTGTTTTTT.

J is TRBJ1-6 and V is TRBV19; D gene ambiguous. The CDR3 loop spans 12 amino acids. The V gene lost 5 bases and the J gene lost 6 bases, with 5 bases spanning the gap. CDR1 is LNHDA, CDR2 SQIVND, per germline (reference sequence). The CDR3 sequence is CASSSVNSPLHF. The CDR3, as DNA: TGTGCCAGTAGTTCCGTTAATTCACCCCTCCACTTT.

This clone was seen a single time. This chain joins TRBV7-6 and TRBJ2-2; possible D gene TRBD1, 7 bases. In germline, CDR1 is SGHVS, CDR2 FNYEAQ. Trimming took 3 bases from V and 5 from J, leaving 19 bases between them. The CDR3 is made up of 17 amino acids. This CDR3 reads CASSFIRPGGKTGELFF. The DNA of the CDR3 is TGTGCCAGCAGCTTTATTCGGCCAGGGGGGAAGACCGGGGAGCTGTTTTTT. Drawing the rest from reference TRBV7-6 and TRBJ2-2, the complete variable domain is GAGVSQSPRYKVTKRGQDVALRCDPISGHVSLYWYRQALGQGPEFLTYFNYEAQQDKSGLPNDRFSAERPEGSISTLTIQRTEQRDSAMYRCASSFIRPGGKTGELFFGEGSRLTVL.

This rearrangement joins TRBV6-5 to TRBJ2-5; TRBD1 might be the D (6 bases). The V gene's germline CDR1 is MNHEY and CDR2 SVGAGI. Trimming pared 4 bases from V and 5 bases from J, leaving 17 bases between. This CDR3 has 15 amino acids. CDR3 nucleotides: TGTGCCAGCAGTTCTCACTCAGGGGACCCGGAGACCCAGTACTTC. This sequence encodes CASSSHSGDPETQYF.

CDR3 region: CASSLEATSGGTDTQYF. Written as DNA, the CDR3 is TGCGCCAGCAGCTTGGAGGCGACTAGCGGGGGAACAGATACGCAGTATTTT. The V call is TRBV5-1, the J call TRBJ2-3; 12 nucleotides line up with TRBD2. Germline-derived CDR1 and CDR2 are SGHRS and YFSETQ. V shed 0 bases, J shed 3 bases, and the junction held 5 bases outside the gene matches. The CDR3 sequence is 17 residues long.

The rearrangement joins TRBV6-6 to TRBJ1-5, with TRBD1 identical over 7 bases. The V gene end was trimmed by 2 bases and the J gene end by 3 bases; junction bases not matched to a gene: 1. Germline V gene data show CDR1 as MNHNY and CDR2 as SVGAGI (reference sequence). The CDR3 has 14 residues. DNA of the CDR3: TGTGCCAGCAGTTACGACAGGGCCAATCAGCCCCAGCATTTT. Translated, it gives CASSYDRANQPQHF.

The V call is TRBV12-3 or TRBV12-4, the J call TRBJ2-7, with TRBD2 as a possible D gene (5 bases). The CDR3 length is 12 residues. V shed 6 bases and J shed 7 bases, with 13 bases lying between them. CDR3 nucleotide sequence: TGTGCCAGCAGCCCGTCGAGGAGGGAGCAGTACTTC. Translated, it gives CASSPSRREQYF.

V and J are TRBV19 and TRBJ1-6; possible D gene TRBD1, 5 bases. V dropped 3 bases and J dropped 0 bases, with 12 bases sitting between them. The V gene's germline CDR1 is LNHDA and CDR2 SQIVND (reference sequence). The CDR3 runs 17 residues. The CDR3 region is CASSITGSSSYNSPLHF. Written as DNA, the CDR3 is TGTGCCAGTAGTATCACAGGATCTAGCTCCTATAATTCACCCCTCCACTTT. The full variable domain, with the rest looked up from reference TRBV19 and TRBJ1-6, is DGGITQSPKYLFRKEGQNVTLSCEQNLNHDAMYWYRQDPGQGLRLIYYSQIVNDFQKGDIAEGYSVSREKKESFPLTVTSAQKNPTAFYLCASSITGSSSYNSPLHFGNGTRLTVT.

The chain recombines TRBV11-2 with TRBJ2-7; D is uncertain. V lost 5 bases and J lost 0, with 8 bases in between. Germline CDR1 and CDR2: SGHAT and FQNNGV. The CDR3 covers 13 residues. CDR3 nucleotides: TGTGCCAGCAGCCCCTCCTTCTCCTACGAGCAGTACTTC. Translating gives CASSPSFSYEQYF.

J is TRBJ2-7 and V is TRBV30; TRBD1 aligns across 7 bases. CDR1 GTSNPN and CDR2 SVGIG come from the germline V gene (reference sequence). Trimming cost V 5 bases and J 5 bases; bases outside gene matches: 9. The CDR3 runs 13 residues. CDR3 DNA: TGTGCCTGGGGCACAGGGGCCGGGGACGAGCAGTACTTC. This encodes CAWGTGAGDEQYF. The variable domain in full, completed from reference TRBV30 and TRBJ2-7, reads SQTIHQWPATLVQPVGSPLSLECTVEGTSNPNLYWYRQAAGRGLQLLFYSVGIGQISSEVPQNLSASRPQDRQFILSSKKLLLSDSGFYLCAWGTGAGDEQYFGPGTRLTVT.

The rearrangement joins TRBV19 to TRBJ2-1, with TRBD2 as a possible D gene (6 bases). The CDR3 loop spans 16 amino acids. V shed 5 bases and J shed 2 bases, with 16 bases lying between them. Germline assignment: CDR1 LNHDA and CDR2 SQIVND (reference sequence). CDR3 amino acids: CASSPRDLTAYNEQFF. Written as DNA, the CDR3 is TGTGCCAGTAGTCCCCGGGACTTGACCGCCTACAATGAGCAGTTCTTC.

This chain links TRBV6-1 with TRBJ2-1; 11 bases agree with TRBD2. Germline V gene data show CDR1 as MNHNS and CDR2 as SASEGT. The CDR3 has 15 residues. Trimming at V came to 3 bases and at J to 5 bases, leaving 3 bases not matched to a gene. The CDR3 DNA reads TGTGCCAGCAGTGAGGGACTAGCGGTGAACAATGAGCAGTTCTTC. It codes for CASSEGLAVNNEQFF.

V usage is TRBV7-9 and J usage is TRBJ1-1, with D perhaps matching TRBD1 (6 bases). V was shortened by 10 bases and J by 1 base, with 10 bases between the two germline ends. Germline CDR1 is SEHNR and CDR2 is FQNEAQ (reference sequence). The CDR3 is 12 residues long. The CDR3 here is CATQGTNTEAFF. DNA for the CDR3: TGTGCCACCCAGGGGACGAACACTGAAGCTTTCTTT.

This sequence joins TRBV7-9 and TRBJ1-5, with D tentatively TRBD1 (6 bases). The CDR3 loop spans 15 amino acids. With 3 bases removed from V and 2 bases from J, the gap between germline ends came to 11 bases. Germline CDR1 reads SEHNR; CDR2 reads FQNEAQ (reference sequence). CDR3 protein: CASSFWGPGNQPQHF. The DNA of the CDR3 is TGTGCCAGCAGCTTTTGGGGGCCCGGCAATCAGCCCCAGCATTTT.

This rearrangement joins TRBV14 to TRBJ1-1; D unresolved. Germline V gene data show CDR1 as SGHDN and CDR2 as FVKESK. Trimming shortened V by 2 bases and J by 5 bases, and 9 bases separated the two germline ends. This CDR3 is built from 13 residues. The chain's CDR3 is CASSQLSLTEAFF. DNA of the CDR3: TGTGCCAGCAGCCAACTTTCGCTAACTGAAGCTTTCTTT.

V gene TRBV27 combines with J gene TRBJ1-6; TRBD1 agrees at 9 bases. CDR1 and CDR2 from the germline V gene are MNHEY and SMNVEV (reference sequence). This CDR3 region has 16 residues. The trim removed 2 bases at V and 4 bases at J, leaving 3 bases unmatched. DNA for the CDR3: TGTGCCAGCAGTTTAGCCGGACAGGGGTATAATTCACCCCTCCACTTT. This codes for CASSLAGQGYNSPLHF.

The rearrangement links TRBV19 to TRBJ1-2; tentative D call: TRBD1 (6 bases). The CDR3 runs 15 residues. Germline assignment: CDR1 LNHDA and CDR2 SQIVND (reference sequence). The V end was cut by 4 bases, the J end by 7 bases, with 19 bases between. CDR3 DNA sequence: TGTGCCAGTAGTAACTCCCCGGGGGGGGGCGGTGGCTACACCTTC. It specifies CASSNSPGGGGGYTF.

The chain is built from TRBV4-1 and TRBJ2-3, with 8 bases lining up with TRBD2. The CDR3 consists of 17 residues. Germline CDR1 reads MGHRA; CDR2 reads YSYEKL. Germline trimming cut 2 bases from V and 4 bases from J; bases unmatched to any gene: 11. The CDR3 DNA follows: TGCGCCAGCAGCCAAAGTCCGGGACTAGTTTTCGCAGATACGCAGTATTTT. This translates into CASSQSPGLVFADTQYF.